One sample yielded the 24 T cell receptor beta chains listed below, sequenced in a study of T-cell reconstitution after alpha-beta-depleted transplantation in children. Using unique molecular identifiers, the investigators prepared the TCRbeta library. Each CDR3 protein is one row after TCRdb ran MiXCR on the PCR reads. The table lists hundreds of thousands of distinct CDR3 sequences, roughly a quarter of them singletons. The specimen comprised PBMCs, mostly from graft donor cells, sampled 360 days after TCRalphabeta/CD19-depleted stem cell transplant. The receptor set was obtained from a female patient aged 2 to 10 who had a stem cell transplant for congenital amegakaryocytic thrombocytopenia, so the T cells may come from the graft donor.

The chain employs TRBV20-1 and TRBJ1-1; possible D gene TRBD1, 5 bases. Trimming shortened V by 0 bases and J by 5 bases, and 10 bases separated the two germline ends. Germline lookup yields CDR1 DFQATT and CDR2 SNEGSKA (reference sequence). The CDR3 has 13 amino acids. As DNA, the CDR3 is TGCAGTGCTAGAGATTCGGGGGAAACTGAAGCTTTCTTT. Translating it yields CSARDSGETEAFF.

The chain carries TRBV24-1 and TRBJ2-6; no clear D. The ends were cut back, 5 bases at V and 3 bases at J, with 7 bases in the middle. The CDR3 is made up of 14 amino acids. Germline assignment: CDR1 KGHDR and CDR2 SFDVKD. The CDR3 coding sequence is TGTGCCACCAGTGCCCTGGGTGGGGCCAACGTCCTGACTTTC. Translation: CATSALGGANVLTF.

The chain links TRBV12-3 or TRBV12-4 to TRBJ2-7; 7 nucleotides align to TRBD1. J was trimmed by 4 bases and V by 6 bases; bases with no gene match: 9. The CDR3 has 14 residues. The DNA for the CDR3 is TGTGCCAGCAGAACGGGACAGCAGCATTACGAGCAGTACTTC. Translated: CASRTGQQHYEQYF.

The chain carries TRBV7-2 and TRBJ2-3; 9 bases are shared with TRBD2. The V gene end was trimmed by 4 bases and the J gene end by 2 bases; junction bases not matched to a gene: 10. CDR3 length: 17 residues. The V gene's germline CDR1 is SGHTA and CDR2 FQGNSA. The CDR3 spells CASSSQEGLAYTDTQYF. The CDR3 region has the DNA TGTGCCAGCAGCTCCCAGGAGGGACTAGCCTACACAGATACGCAGTATTTT.

The chain uses TRBV29-1 and TRBJ2-3; D unclear. V was pared by 3 bases and J by 6 bases, with 16 bases between. The germline V gene has CDR1 SQVTM and CDR2 ANQGSEA. This CDR3 spans 14 amino acids. Written as DNA, the CDR3 is TGCAGCGTTGAGAAGTACCCCACGGCGGATACGCAGTATTTT. It translates to CSVEKYPTADTQYF.

This clonotype was seen many times. The chain is built from TRBV29-1 and TRBJ2-7; weak D call: TRBD1 (6 bases). The CDR3 totals 14 residues. From germline, CDR1 is SQVTM and CDR2 ANQGSEA. The ends were cut back, 3 bases at V and 8 bases at J, with 20 bases in the middle. The CDR3 nucleotides read TGCAGCGTTGAGACGACAGGCCCCTACGATCAGCAGTACTTC. Amino acids: CSVETTGPYDQQYF.

V usage is TRBV10-3 and J usage is TRBJ1-2; TRBD1 matches 12 bases. The CDR3 is 16 residues long. Germline lookup yields CDR1 ENHRY and CDR2 SYGVKD. J gave up 6 bases and V 4 bases, and 9 bases lay outside the gene matches. This CDR3 reads CAISGPGDRGLNGYTF. For the CDR3, the DNA is TGTGCCATCAGTGGCCCGGGGGACAGGGGGCTAAATGGCTACACCTTC.

The CDR3 loop reads CASSFGRGHLSPLHF. The DNA of the CDR3 is TGTGCCAGCAGTTTTGGCAGGGGTCATCTTTCACCCCTCCACTTT. This chain uses TRBV12-3 or TRBV12-4 with TRBJ1-6, with TRBD1 as a possible D gene (6 bases). This CDR3 has 15 residues. V was shortened by 3 bases and J by 9 bases, with 15 bases between the two germline ends.

The table lists this clonotype with many counts. V is TRBV5-1 and J is TRBJ1-3, with a weak D call TRBD1 (6 bases). CDR3 length: 14 residues. Trimming shortened V by 7 bases and J by 2 bases, and 13 bases separated the two germline ends. Germline values: CDR1 SGHRS, CDR2 YFSETQ. CDR3 bases: TGCGCCAGCGGACCAGGGGTTGCTGGAAACACCATATATTTT. Protein product: CASGPGVAGNTIYF.

The V gene is TRBV10-1, the J gene TRBJ2-7; D call uncertain. The V end was cut by 5 bases, the J end by 4 bases, with 18 bases between. The germline gives CDR1 WNHNN, CDR2 SYGVQD (reference sequence). This CDR3 is built from 15 residues. Here the CDR3 DNA reads TGCGCCAGCAGTCCAGACACTTCGTTTTATTACGAGCAGTACTTC. Protein: CASSPDTSFYYEQYF.

The rearrangement joins TRBV20-1 to TRBJ1-1; D unresolved. Trimming cost V 4 bases and J 4 bases, with 10 bases left between them. Germline assignment: CDR1 DFQATT and CDR2 SNEGSKA (reference sequence). This CDR3 region has 12 residues. CDR3 sequence: CSATSPGTEAFF. The CDR3 DNA reads TGCAGTGCTACGTCCCCGGGCACTGAAGCTTTCTTT.

This clonotype was seen a few times. The rearrangement joins TRBV12-3 or TRBV12-4 to TRBJ2-1; D is undetermined. The CDR3 extends over 14 amino acids. V lost 1 base, J lost 9 bases, and 13 bases lay in between. The CDR3 DNA follows: TGTGCCAGCAGTTTAGAGTATACCCCCGGTGAGCAGTTCTTC. It is translated as CASSLEYTPGEQFF.

The V gene is TRBV20-1, the J gene TRBJ1-2; 8 bases agree with TRBD1. J was trimmed by 4 bases and V by 3 bases; bases with no gene match: 7. CDR1 and CDR2 from the germline V gene are DFQATT and SNEGSKA (reference sequence). CDR3 length equals 14 residues. The CDR3 reads CSASDRGSGYGYTF. DNA for the CDR3: TGCAGTGCTAGCGACAGGGGATCGGGCTATGGCTACACCTTC.

This clonotype was counted a few times. The gene calls are TRBV29-1 and TRBJ2-5; 7 bases are a match to TRBD2. CDR1 and CDR2 (germline): SQVTM, ANQGSEA. CDR3 length: 17 amino acids. Trimming at V came to 1 base and at J to 7 bases, leaving 18 bases not matched to a gene. In nucleotides, the CDR3 is TGCAGCGTTGAAGGGGACGGGCCCTTCTGGACTAGGGGGACCCAGTACTTC. It yields the protein CSVEGDGPFWTRGTQYF.

This chain links TRBV9 with TRBJ1-2; D may be TRBD1 (5 bases). The CDR3 has 12 amino acids. Germline loops: CDR1 SGDLS, CDR2 YYNGEE. The V gene lost 0 bases and the J gene lost 6 bases, with 6 bases spanning the gap. Here the CDR3 reads CASSVGTNGYTF. The CDR3 DNA follows: TGTGCCAGCAGCGTAGGGACAAATGGCTACACCTTC.

There are a few counts of this clonotype. This chain connects TRBV2 to TRBJ2-2; 10 nucleotides line up with TRBD2. CDR1 and CDR2 from the germline V gene are SNHLY and FYNNEI. This CDR3 is built from 16 residues. V lost 8 bases and J lost 0; bases outside the gene matches: 6. The CDR3 here is CASSQRGGPNTGELFF. CDR3 nucleotides: TGTGCCAGCTCCCAGCGGGGGGGCCCGAACACCGGGGAGCTGTTTTTT.

The V gene is TRBV10-3, the J gene TRBJ2-5; the match to TRBD1 covers 8 bases. The CDR3 is 17 residues long. Germline V gene sequence: CDR1 ENHRY, CDR2 SYGVKD. V was clipped by 2 bases and J by 2 bases; unmatched bases: 10. CDR3 bases: TGTGCCATCAGTGAGGGTCCGGGACAGGAGAAACAAGAGACCCAGTACTTC. This codes for CAISEGPGQEKQETQYF.

This clonotype showed up many times. The V call is TRBV4-1, the J call TRBJ2-3; 7 bases agree with TRBD2. The V segment lost 1 base and the J segment 8 bases; nucleotides outside the gene matches: 15. This CDR3 has 17 amino acids. Germline V CDR1 and CDR2: MGHRA, YSYEKL. The CDR3 DNA reads TGCGCCAGCAGCCAAGGTCGGGCGGGGGAGGTTTACCCTACGCAGTATTTT. Translated, it gives CASSQGRAGEVYPTQYF.

This clonotype occurred a few times. The chain carries TRBV4-1 and TRBJ2-2; the match to TRBD2 covers 8 bases. The germline CDR1 and CDR2 sequences are MGHRA and YSYEKL. The CDR3 runs to 22 residues. Unmatched junction bases numbered 18, after V lost 0 bases and J lost 0 bases. The CDR3 DNA reads TGCGCCAGCAGCCAAGAAGGACCCCCCCCCACTAGCGGAAGATCGAACACCGGGGAGCTGTTTTTT. It translates to CASSQEGPPPTSGRSNTGELFF.

The chain is built from TRBV4-3 and TRBJ2-3; 10 nucleotides match TRBD2. In germline, CDR1 is LGHNA, CDR2 YSLEER. The CDR3 consists of 17 residues. V lost 3 bases and J lost 0; bases outside the gene matches: 6. CDR3 sequence: CASSHRLAGLSTDTQYF. Here the CDR3 DNA reads TGCGCCAGCAGCCATCGACTAGCGGGCCTTAGCACAGATACGCAGTATTTT.

This chain joins TRBV20-1 and TRBJ2-3; TRBD2 agrees at 8 bases. J was trimmed by 5 bases and V by 6 bases; bases with no gene match: 13. Germline CDR1 is DFQATT and CDR2 is SNEGSKA (reference sequence). The CDR3 is made up of 15 amino acids. CDR3 in amino acids: CSAPAGGRVLDTQYF. The DNA of the CDR3 is TGCAGTGCACCTGCGGGAGGCCGGGTCCTAGATACGCAGTATTTT.

In nucleotides, the CDR3 is TGCGCCAGCAGCCCAACAGGGGTTCAAGAGACCCAGTACTTC. This sequence encodes CASSPTGVQETQYF. The chain combines TRBV4-1 with TRBJ2-5; 7 bases match TRBD1. The CDR3 covers 14 residues. Germline assignment: CDR1 MGHRA and CDR2 YSYEKL. The V gene end was trimmed by 4 bases and the J gene end by 2 bases; junction bases not matched to a gene: 4.

The chain carries TRBV5-5 and TRBJ2-1; 11 nucleotides agree with TRBD2. This CDR3 spans 15 amino acids. V was clipped by 2 bases and J by 9 bases; unmatched bases: 7. Germline assignment: CDR1 SGHKS and CDR2 YYEKEE (reference sequence). Here the CDR3 reads CASSFGVAGGLEQFF. For the CDR3, the DNA is TGTGCCAGCAGCTTCGGTGTAGCGGGGGGGCTTGAGCAGTTCTTC.

The chain has TRBV5-1 and TRBJ2-7; TRBD2 matches 7 bases. The CDR3 is made up of 15 amino acids. Per germline, CDR1 SGHRS and CDR2 YFSETQ. The J segment lost 5 bases and the V segment lost 3 bases, leaving 11 bases of the junction unmatched. CDR3 in amino acids: CASSWNRDYGNEQYF. The CDR3 nucleotides are TGCGCCAGCAGCTGGAACCGGGACTATGGGAACGAGCAGTACTTC.